Sequencing of this TCR beta chain was carried out in a study of T cells in Graves' hyperthyroidism and ophthalmopathy. Stable Graves' hyperthyroidism denoted no ophthalmopathy progression over 18 months. There are many counts of this clonotype. RNA transcripts yielded amplified TCR beta CDR3 regions. Carried out on the TCR CDR3, a first-round RT-PCR used the HTBI primer set. MiXCR, applied by TCRdb to the multiplex PCR reads, yields one record per CDR3 protein. Of hundreds of thousands of distinct CDR3 sequences in the sample, roughly 37% were seen once. V was pared by 3 bases and J by 10 bases, with 14 bases between. CDR1 is SGDLS, CDR2 YYNGEE, per germline. The CDR3 totals 14 residues.

The sequencing sample was made of blood. The receptor was isolated from a man between 18 and 35 years old with Graves' hyperthyroidism. V gene TRBV9 combines with J gene TRBJ1-6; D is possibly TRBD1 (5 bases). The CDR3 nucleotides read TGTGCCAGCAGCGGGAACAGGACAAGGTCACCCCTCCACTTT. This codes for CASSGNRTRSPLHF.